Below, one T cell receptor (beta chain) is given with its context. PCR amplification relied on 60 Vbeta primers (plus 13 Jbeta primers). Sequencing used immunoSEQ multiplex PCR; TCRdb keeps in-frame clones, though not all of them. The data contain 150,000 to 200,000 clones, 75% of them singletons. The data originate from a study of cytomegalovirus exposure and HLA in healthy donors. The CDR3 totals 13 residues. The germline V gene encodes CDR1 SGHTA and CDR2 FQGTGA. V dropped 1 base and J dropped 4 bases, with 7 bases sitting between them. The V call is TRBV7-3, the J call TRBJ2-5; D may be TRBD2 (6 bases). Sequenced material: PBMCs. This receptor was obtained from a young man in good health and CMV-seropositive. The CDR3 DNA follows: TGTGCCAGCAGCTTAATGGGGGGAGAGACCCAGTACTTC. Protein: CASSLMGGETQYF. The full variable domain, with the rest looked up from reference TRBV7-3 and TRBJ2-5, is GAGVSQTPSNKVTEKGKYVELRCDPISGHTALYWYRQSLGQGPEFLIYFQGTGAADDSGLPNDRFFAVRPEGSVSTLKIQRTERGDSAVYLCASSLMGGETQYFGPGTRLLVL.